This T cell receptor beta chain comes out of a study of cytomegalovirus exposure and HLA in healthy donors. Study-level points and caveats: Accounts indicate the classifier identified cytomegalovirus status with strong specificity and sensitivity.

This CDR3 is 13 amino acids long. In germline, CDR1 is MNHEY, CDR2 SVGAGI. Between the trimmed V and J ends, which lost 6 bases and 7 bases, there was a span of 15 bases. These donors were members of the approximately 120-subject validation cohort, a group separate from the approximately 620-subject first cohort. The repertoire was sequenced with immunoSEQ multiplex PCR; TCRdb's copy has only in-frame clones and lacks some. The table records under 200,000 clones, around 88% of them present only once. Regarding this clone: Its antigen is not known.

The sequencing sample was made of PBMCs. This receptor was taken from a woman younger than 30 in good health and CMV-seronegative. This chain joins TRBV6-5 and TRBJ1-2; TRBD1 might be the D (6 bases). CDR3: CASSPGGRGGYTF. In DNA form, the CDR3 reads TGTGCCAGCAGCCCGGGGGGGCGAGGTGGCTACACCTTC.